This is a list of T cell receptor beta chains from one sample in a study of T cell responses to AZD1222 COVID-19 vaccine. The data were produced by immunoSEQ multiplex PCR, yet TCRdb's version contains in-frame clones alone and is incomplete. The table lists some 130,000 clones, roughly 90% of them singletons. The sample consisted of peripheral blood, taken 28 days after the second AZD1222 dose. These receptors were obtained from an adult who received the AZD1222 COVID-19 vaccine. The conserved cysteine and the conserved F or W are not part of the CDR3 here. Fields, in order: J gene, V gene, CDR3 protein.

TRBJ2-3,TRBV7-3,ASSLWSGGSGTDTQY
TRBJ2-7,TRBV10-3,AISVGLMSYEQY
TRBJ1-1,TRBV4-1,ASSHPATGNTEAF
TRBJ1-2,TRBV6-5,ASTRTGEGYT
TRBJ2-2,TRBV5-1,ASSSQGNTGELF
TRBJ2-3,TRBV10-3,AIRTSVADTQY
TRBJ1-2,TRBV28,ASSLLNFRQGALYGYT
TRBJ1-2,TRBV18,ASSQEEGYGYT
TRBJ1-5,TRBV4-2,ASSQPRQGRGNQPQH
TRBJ2-1,TRBV29-1,SVEHVVNEQF
TRBJ1-4,TRBV23-1,ASSQSGRLNEKLF
TRBJ1-1,TRBV19,ASSPHGRKGAEAF
TRBJ1-5,TRBV5-4,ASSLAPDQPQH
TRBJ2-6,TRBV4-1,ATMRGVLSGANVLT
TRBJ2-1,TRBV12-1,ASWGLAAVASYNEQF
TRBJ1-1,TRBV27,ASSLKPGGGLTEAF